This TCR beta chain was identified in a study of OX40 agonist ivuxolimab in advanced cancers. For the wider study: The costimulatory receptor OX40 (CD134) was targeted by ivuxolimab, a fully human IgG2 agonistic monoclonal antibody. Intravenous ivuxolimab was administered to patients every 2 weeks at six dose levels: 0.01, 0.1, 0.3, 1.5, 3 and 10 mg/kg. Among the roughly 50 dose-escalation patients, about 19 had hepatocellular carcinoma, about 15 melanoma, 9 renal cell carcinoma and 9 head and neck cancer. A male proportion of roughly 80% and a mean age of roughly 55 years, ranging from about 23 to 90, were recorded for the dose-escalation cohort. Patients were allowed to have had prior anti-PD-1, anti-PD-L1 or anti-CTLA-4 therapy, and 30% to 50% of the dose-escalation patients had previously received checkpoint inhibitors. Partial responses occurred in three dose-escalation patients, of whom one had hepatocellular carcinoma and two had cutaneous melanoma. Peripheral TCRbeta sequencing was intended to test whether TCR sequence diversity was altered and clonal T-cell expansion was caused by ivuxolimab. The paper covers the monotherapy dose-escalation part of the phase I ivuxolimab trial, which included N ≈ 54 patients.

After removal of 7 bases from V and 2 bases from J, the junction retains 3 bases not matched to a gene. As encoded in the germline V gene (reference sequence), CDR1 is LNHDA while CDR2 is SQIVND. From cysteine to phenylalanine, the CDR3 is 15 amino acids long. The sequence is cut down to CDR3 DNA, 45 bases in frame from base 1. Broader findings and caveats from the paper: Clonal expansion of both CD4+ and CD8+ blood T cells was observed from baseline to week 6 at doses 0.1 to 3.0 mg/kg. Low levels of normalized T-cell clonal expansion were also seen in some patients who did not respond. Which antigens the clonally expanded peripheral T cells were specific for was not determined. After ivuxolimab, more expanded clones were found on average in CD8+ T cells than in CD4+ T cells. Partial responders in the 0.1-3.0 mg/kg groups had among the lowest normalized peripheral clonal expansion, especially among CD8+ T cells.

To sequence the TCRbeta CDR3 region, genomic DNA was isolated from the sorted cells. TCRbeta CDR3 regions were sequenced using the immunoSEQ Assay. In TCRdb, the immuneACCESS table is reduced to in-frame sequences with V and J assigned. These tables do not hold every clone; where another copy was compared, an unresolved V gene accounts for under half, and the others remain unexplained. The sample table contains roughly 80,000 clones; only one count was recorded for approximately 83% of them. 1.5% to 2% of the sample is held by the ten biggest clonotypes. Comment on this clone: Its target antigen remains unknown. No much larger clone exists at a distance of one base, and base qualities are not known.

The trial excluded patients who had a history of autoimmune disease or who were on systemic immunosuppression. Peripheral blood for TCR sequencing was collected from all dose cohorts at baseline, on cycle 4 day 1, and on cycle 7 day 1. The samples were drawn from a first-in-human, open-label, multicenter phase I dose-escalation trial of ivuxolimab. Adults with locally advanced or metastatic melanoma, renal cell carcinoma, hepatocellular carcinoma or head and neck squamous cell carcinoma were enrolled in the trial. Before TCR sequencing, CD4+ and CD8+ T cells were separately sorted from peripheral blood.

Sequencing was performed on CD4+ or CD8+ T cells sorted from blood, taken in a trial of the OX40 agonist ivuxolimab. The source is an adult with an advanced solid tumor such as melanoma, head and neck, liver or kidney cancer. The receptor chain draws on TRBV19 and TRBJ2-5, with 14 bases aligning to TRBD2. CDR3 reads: CASNGLAGGQETQYF. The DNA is TGTGCCAGTAATGGACTAGCGGGGGGACAAGAGACCCAGTACTTC. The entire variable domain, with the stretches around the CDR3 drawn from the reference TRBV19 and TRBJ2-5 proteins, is DGGITQSPKYLFRKEGQNVTLSCEQNLNHDAMYWYRQDPGQGLRLIYYSQIVNDFQKGDIAEGYSVSREKKESFPLTVTSAQKNPTAFYLCASNGLAGGQETQYFGPGTRLLVL.